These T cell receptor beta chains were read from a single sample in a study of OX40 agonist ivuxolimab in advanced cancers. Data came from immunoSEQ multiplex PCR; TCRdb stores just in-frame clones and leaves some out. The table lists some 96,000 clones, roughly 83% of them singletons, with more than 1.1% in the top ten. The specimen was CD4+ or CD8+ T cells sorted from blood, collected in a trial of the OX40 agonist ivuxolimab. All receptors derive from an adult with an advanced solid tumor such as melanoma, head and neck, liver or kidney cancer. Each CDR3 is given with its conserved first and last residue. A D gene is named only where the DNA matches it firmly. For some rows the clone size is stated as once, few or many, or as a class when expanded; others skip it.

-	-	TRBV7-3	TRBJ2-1	TGTGCCAGCAGCTTTTCTGGCAATGAGCAGTTCTTC	CASSFSGNEQFF
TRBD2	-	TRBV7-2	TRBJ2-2	TGTGCCAGCAGCTTAGCGCGGCTAGCGGGGGGCTTTAACACCGGGGAGCTGTTTTTT	CASSLARLAGGFNTGELFF
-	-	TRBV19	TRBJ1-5	TGTGCCAGTACCCCGGGCGGGGTAGGCATTTTCAGCAATCAGCCCCAGCATTTT	CASTPGGVGIFSNQPQHF
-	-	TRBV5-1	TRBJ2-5	TGCGCCAGCAGCTTGACATTAACAGGGAAGATGGAGACCCAGTACTTC	CASSLTLTGKMETQYF
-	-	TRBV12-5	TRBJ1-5	TGTGCTAGTGGTTTGGCCAGGGCCCCAGGCCAGCCCCAGCATTTT	CASGLARAPGQPQHF
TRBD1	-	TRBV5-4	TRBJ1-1	TGTGCCAGCAGCTCCGGAGGGACAGGGGGAAGGACTGAAGCTTTCTTT	CASSSGGTGGRTEAFF
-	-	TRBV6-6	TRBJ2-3	TGTGCCAGCATCACCTCAGGGACTAGCACAGATACGCAGTATTTT	CASITSGTSTDTQYF
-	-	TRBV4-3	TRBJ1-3	TGCGCCAGCAGCCAAGCAGTCTTCTCTGGAAACACCATATATTTT	CASSQAVFSGNTIYF
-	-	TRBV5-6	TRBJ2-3	TGTGCCAGCAGTCCCAATCAGGATACGCAGTATTTT	CASSPNQDTQYF
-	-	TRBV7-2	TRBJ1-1	TGTGCCAGCAGCTTAGTGAAGGGGGGCGACACTGAAGCTTTCTTT	CASSLVKGGDTEAFF
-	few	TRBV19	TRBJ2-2	TGTGCCAGTAGTATTTTGGGGACACAAAACACCGGGGAGCTGTTTTTT	CASSILGTQNTGELFF
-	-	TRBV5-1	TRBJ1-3	TGCGCCAGCAGCTCGAGACCCCCGGGGGATTTCTCTGGAAACACCATATATTTT	CASSSRPPGDFSGNTIYF
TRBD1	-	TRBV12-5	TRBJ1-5	TGTGCTAGTGGTTCCACCGAGGACGGGACAGCTCCTTTAGAGAGCCAGCCCCAGCATTTT	CASGSTEDGTAPLESQPQHF
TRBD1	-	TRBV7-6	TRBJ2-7	TGTGCCAGCAGCTCCAGACAGGGCGTGTACGAGCAGTACTTC	CASSSRQGVYEQYF
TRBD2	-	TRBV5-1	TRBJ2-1	TGCGCCAGCAGCTCGACTAGCGGGAGGGTGCAGTTCTTC	CASSSTSGRVQFF
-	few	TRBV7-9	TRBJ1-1	TGTGCCAGCTCCCGGGGGGGGAACACTGAAGCTTTCTTT	CASSRGGNTEAFF
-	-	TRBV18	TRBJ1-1	TGTGCCAGCTCACCATTAACAGATGAAGCTTTCTTT	CASSPLTDEAFF
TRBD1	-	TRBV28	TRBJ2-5	TGTGCCAGCAGTTCAGCGGGACAGGGAGGTGGGGAGACCCAGTACTTC	CASSSAGQGGGETQYF
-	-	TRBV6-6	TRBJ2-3	TGTGCCAGCAGTTACTCGGGGGGGGGCCGGTTAGATACGCAGTATTTT	CASSYSGGGRLDTQYF
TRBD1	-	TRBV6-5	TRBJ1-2	TGTGCCAGCAGGAGGGACAGGGTGTATGGCTACACCTTC	CASRRDRVYGYTF
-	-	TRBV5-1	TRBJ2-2	TGCGCCAGCAGCCGTTACAACACCGGGGAGCTGTTTTTT	CASSRYNTGELFF
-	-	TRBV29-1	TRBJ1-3	TGCAGCGTTGAAGTTCCAGGAGGAAACACCATATATTTT	CSVEVPGGNTIYF
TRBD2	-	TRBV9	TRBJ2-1	TGTGCCAGCAGCGTAGGGACTAGCGGACCTAAATACAATGAGCAGTTCTTC	CASSVGTSGPKYNEQFF
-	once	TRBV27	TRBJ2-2	TGTGCCAGCAGTTTGGGGCACAGGAGCACCGGGGAGCTGTTTTTT	CASSLGHRSTGELFF
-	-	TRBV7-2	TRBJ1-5	TGTGCCAGCAGCTCCAACGGGTTGGGCAATCAGCCCCAGCATTTT	CASSSNGLGNQPQHF
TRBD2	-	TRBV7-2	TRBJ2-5	TGTGCCAGCAGTTCCCCTAGCGGGGGGGCAGTAGGGGAGACCCAGTACTTC	CASSSPSGGAVGETQYF
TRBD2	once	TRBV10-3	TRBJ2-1	TGTGCCATCAGTACCACTAGCGGGAGCAGGGGTGAGCAGTTCTTC	CAISTTSGSRGEQFF
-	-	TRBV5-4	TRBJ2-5	TGTGCCAGCAGCTTTTCCCAGGGGACGGAGACCCAGTACTTC	CASSFSQGTETQYF
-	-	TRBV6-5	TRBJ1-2	TGTGCCAGCAGTGATTTGGGGGCTAGCGGCTACACCTTC	CASSDLGASGYTF
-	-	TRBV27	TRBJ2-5	TGTGCCAGCAGTCCCCCCGGGCTAGCACGTCAAGAGACCCAGTACTTC	CASSPPGLARQETQYF
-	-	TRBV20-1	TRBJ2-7	TGCAGTGCCGTCCGCTACGAGCAGTACTTC	CSAVRYEQYF
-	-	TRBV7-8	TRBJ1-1	TGTGCCAGCAGCTTAGCGTCAGTGACGCACGAAGCTTTCTTT	CASSLASVTHEAFF
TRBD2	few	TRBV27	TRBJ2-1	TGTGCCAGCAGTTTAGGGCTAGCGGGAGTCAATGAGCAGTTCTTC	CASSLGLAGVNEQFF
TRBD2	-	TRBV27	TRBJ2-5	TGTGCCAGCAGACCCCCAGGGCGGGAGGGGACCCAGTACTTC	CASRPPGREGTQYF
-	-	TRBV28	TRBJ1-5	TGTGCCAGCAGTTTAATGGGGACAAAGCGGCCCCAGCATTTT	CASSLMGTKRPQHF
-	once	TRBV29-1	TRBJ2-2	TGCAGCGTTGTCCAGGTGGGGGGAGCGAACACCGGGGAGCTGTTTTTT	CSVVQVGGANTGELFF
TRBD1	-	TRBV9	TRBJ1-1	TGTGCCAGCAGCGTAGTCAGACAGGGGGCTACTGAAGCTTTCTTT	CASSVVRQGATEAFF
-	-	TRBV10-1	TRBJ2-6	TGCGCCAGCAGTCCCGGAGGGTTTGGGGCCAACGTCCTGACTTTC	CASSPGGFGANVLTF
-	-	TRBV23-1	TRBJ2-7	TGCGCCAGAAGGAGGCCAGCAGTCAGCGCGGGTCCCTTCGAGCAGTACTTC	CARRRPAVSAGPFEQYF
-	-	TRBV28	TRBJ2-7	TGTGCCACCCGCTCTGGGGGGTCTACCTACGAGCAGTACTTC	CATRSGGSTYEQYF
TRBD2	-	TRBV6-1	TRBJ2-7	TGTGCCAGCAGTCGCGGGGGGTACAACTACGAGCAGTACTTC	CASSRGGYNYEQYF
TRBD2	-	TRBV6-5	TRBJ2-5	TGTGCCAGCAGTCTTAACGGGGGGGACGGGGCCCAGTACTTC	CASSLNGGDGAQYF
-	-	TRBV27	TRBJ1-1	TGTGCCAGCAGTCTTACAGGTCCGGGGACTGAAGCTTTCTTT	CASSLTGPGTEAFF
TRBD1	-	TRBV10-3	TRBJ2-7	TGTGCCATCAGTGGAGGGACAGGGACCTCCTACGAGCAGTACTTC	CAISGGTGTSYEQYF
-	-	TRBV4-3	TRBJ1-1	TGCGCCAGCAGCCAAGCGGGTAACACTGAAGCTTTCTTT	CASSQAGNTEAFF
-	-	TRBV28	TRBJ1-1	TGTGCCAGCAGTCCCCCGGGGCGATTTCTGAACACTGAAGCTTTCTTT	CASSPPGRFLNTEAFF
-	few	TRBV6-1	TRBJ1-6	TGTGCCAGCAGTGAAGTCAGGGTTTCACCCCTCCACTTT	CASSEVRVSPLHF
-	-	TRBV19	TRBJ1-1	TGTGCCAGTAGTATGGGACATTTGAACACTGAAGCTTTCTTT	CASSMGHLNTEAFF
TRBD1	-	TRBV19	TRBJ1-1	TGTGCCAGTAGCCAGACAGGGAAAACTGAAGCTTTCTTT	CASSQTGKTEAFF
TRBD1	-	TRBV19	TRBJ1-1	TGTGCCAGTAGTATCTTAGGGGACAGACAAGCTTTCTTT	CASSILGDRQAFF
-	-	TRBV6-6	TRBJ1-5	TGTGCCAGCAGTTACCGGGGGGGCAATCAGCCCCAGCATTTT	CASSYRGGNQPQHF
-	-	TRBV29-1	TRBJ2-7	TGCAGCGTTGTCTTCACCTACGAGCAGTACTTC	CSVVFTYEQYF
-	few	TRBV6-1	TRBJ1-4	TGTGCCAGCAAACGTGAAAAACTGTTTTTT	CASKREKLFF
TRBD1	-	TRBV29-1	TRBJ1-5	TGCAGCGTTCCAGGGGGCTTGGGTCAGCCCCAGCATTTT	CSVPGGLGQPQHF
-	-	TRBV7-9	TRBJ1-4	TGTGCCAGCAGCTTAGCCGGGGGAGAAAAACTGTTTTTT	CASSLAGGEKLFF